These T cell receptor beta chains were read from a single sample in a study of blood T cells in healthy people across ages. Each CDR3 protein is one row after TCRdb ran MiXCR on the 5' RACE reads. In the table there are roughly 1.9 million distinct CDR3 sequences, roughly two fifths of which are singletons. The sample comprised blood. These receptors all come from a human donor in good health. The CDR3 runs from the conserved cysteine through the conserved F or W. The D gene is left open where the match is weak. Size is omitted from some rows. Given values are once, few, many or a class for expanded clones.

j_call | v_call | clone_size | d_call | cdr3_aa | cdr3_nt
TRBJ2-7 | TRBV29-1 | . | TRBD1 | CSVAQGSNEQYF | TGCAGCGTCGCACAGGGGAGCAACGAGCAGTACTTC
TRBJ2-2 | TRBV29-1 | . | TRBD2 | CSVGVAGVTGELFF | TGCAGCGTTGGAGTAGCGGGGGTCACCGGGGAGCTGTTTTTT
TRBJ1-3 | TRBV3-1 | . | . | CASSQVFSGNTIYF | TGTGCCAGCAGCCAAGTGTTCTCTGGAAACACCATATATTTT
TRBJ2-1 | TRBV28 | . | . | CASRPATDPYNEQFF | TGTGCCAGCAGACCGGCGACAGACCCCTACAATGAGCAGTTCTTC
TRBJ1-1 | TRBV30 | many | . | CACARPLGTEAFF | TGTGCCTGTGCCCGACCCCTGGGCACTGAAGCTTTCTTT
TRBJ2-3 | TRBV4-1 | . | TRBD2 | CASSHYTGGALDTQYF | TGCGCCAGCAGCCATTATACGGGGGGGGCCCTAGATACGCAGTATTTT
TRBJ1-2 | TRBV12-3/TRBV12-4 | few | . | CASSLWEGGYTF | TGTGCCAGCAGTTTATGGGAGGGTGGCTACACCTTC
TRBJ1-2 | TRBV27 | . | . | CASSSLQAGYGYTF | TGTGCCAGCAGTTCCTTACAGGCGGGCTATGGCTACACCTTC
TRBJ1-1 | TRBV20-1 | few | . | CSALRVEYTETFF | TGCAGTGCTTTAAGGGTTGAGTACACTGAAACTTTCTTT
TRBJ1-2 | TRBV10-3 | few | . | CATVGGRSNYGYTF | TGTGCCACTGTCGGAGGCAGATCCAACTATGGCTACACCTTC
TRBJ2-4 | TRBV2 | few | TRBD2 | CASSGGAGLAKNIQYF | TGTGCCAGCAGTGGGGGAGCGGGACTAGCCAAAAACATTCAGTACTTC
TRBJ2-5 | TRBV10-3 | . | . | CAISDSGLQDKYF | TGTGCCATCAGTGATTCTGGCCTCCAAGATAAGTACTTC
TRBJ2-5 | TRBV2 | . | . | CASSAQGIQETQYF | TGTGCCAGCAGTGCTCAGGGTATCCAAGAGACCCAGTACTTC
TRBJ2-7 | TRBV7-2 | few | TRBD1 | CASSLTGTAFYEQYF | TGTGCCAGCAGCTTGACCGGGACAGCTTTTTACGAGCAGTACTTC
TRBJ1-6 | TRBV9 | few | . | CASSVVPGAGSPLHF | TGTGCCAGCAGCGTAGTCCCGGGGGCAGGGTCACCCCTCCACTTT
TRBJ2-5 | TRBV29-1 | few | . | CSVLRAGRSQETQYF | TGCAGCGTCCTCCGCGCGGGGAGGTCTCAAGAGACCCAGTACTTC
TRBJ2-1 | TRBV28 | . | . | CASSYSRRGQFF | TGTGCCAGCAGTTATAGTAGACGCGGGCAGTTCTTC
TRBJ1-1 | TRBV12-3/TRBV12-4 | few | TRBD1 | CASSPLQGMNTEAFF | TGTGCCAGCAGCCCATTACAGGGGATGAACACTGAAGCTTTCTTT
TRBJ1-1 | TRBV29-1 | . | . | CSANGEGWGMNTEAFF | TGCAGCGCAAACGGAGAGGGATGGGGGATGAACACTGAAGCTTTCTTT
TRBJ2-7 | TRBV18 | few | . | CASSPLALDGANTYEQYF | TGTGCCAGCTCACCGCTGGCCCTGGACGGCGCTAACACATACGAGCAGTACTTC
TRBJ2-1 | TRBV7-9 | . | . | CASSLARGRDNEQFF | TGTGCCAGCAGCTTAGCGAGGGGCAGGGACAATGAGCAGTTCTTC
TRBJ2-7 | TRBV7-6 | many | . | CASSLDPGDEQYF | TGTGCCAGCAGCTTAGACCCGGGGGACGAGCAGTACTTC
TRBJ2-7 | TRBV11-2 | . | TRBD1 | CASSLISGTGISDEQYF | TGTGCCAGCAGCTTAATCTCCGGGACAGGGATATCGGACGAGCAGTACTTC
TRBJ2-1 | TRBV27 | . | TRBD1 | CASSSGTAEQFF | TGTGCCAGCAGTTCAGGGACAGCAGAGCAGTTCTTC
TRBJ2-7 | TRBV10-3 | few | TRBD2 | CAISDIAGGSYEQYF | TGTGCCATCAGTGACATCGCGGGGGGGTCCTACGAGCAGTACTTC
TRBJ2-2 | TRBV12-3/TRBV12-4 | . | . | CASSLIGRSNTGELFF | TGTGCCAGCAGTTTAATAGGGCGGTCGAACACCGGGGAGCTGTTTTTT
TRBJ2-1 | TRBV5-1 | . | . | CASSPGDTGEQFF | TGCGCCAGCAGCCCAGGGGACACTGGTGAGCAGTTCTTC
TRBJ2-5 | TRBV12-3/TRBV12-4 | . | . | CASSLLGATRETQYF | TGTGCCAGCAGTTTACTAGGGGCTACCAGGGAGACCCAGTACTTC
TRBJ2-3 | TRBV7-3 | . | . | CASSSQGDAGTSDTQYF | TGTGCCAGCAGCTCTCAGGGGGACGCGGGGACCTCCGATACGCAGTATTTT